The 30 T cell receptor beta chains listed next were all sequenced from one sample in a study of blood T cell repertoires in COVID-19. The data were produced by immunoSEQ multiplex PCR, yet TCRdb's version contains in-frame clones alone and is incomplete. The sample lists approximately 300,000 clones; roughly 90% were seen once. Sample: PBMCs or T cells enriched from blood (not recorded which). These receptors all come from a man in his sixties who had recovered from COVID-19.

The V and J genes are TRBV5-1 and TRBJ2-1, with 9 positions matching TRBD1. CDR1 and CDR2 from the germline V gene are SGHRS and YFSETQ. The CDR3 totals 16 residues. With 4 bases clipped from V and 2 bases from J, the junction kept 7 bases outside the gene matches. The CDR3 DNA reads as TGCGCCAGCAGCCCTAGAACAGGGGGCGCCTACAATGAGCAGTTCTTC. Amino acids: CASSPRTGGAYNEQFF.

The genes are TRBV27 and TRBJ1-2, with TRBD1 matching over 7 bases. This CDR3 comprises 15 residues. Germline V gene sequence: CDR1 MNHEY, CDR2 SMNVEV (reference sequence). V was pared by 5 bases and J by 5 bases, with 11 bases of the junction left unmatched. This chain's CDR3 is CASSIRGQATYGYTF. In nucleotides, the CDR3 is TGTGCCAGCAGTATCCGCGGACAGGCGACATATGGCTACACCTTC.

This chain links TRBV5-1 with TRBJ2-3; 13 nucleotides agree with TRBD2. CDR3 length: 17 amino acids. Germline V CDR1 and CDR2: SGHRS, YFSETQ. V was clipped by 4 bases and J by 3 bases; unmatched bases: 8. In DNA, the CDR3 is TGCGCCAGCAGCCCTCAGACTAGCGGGAGGATGACAGATACGCAGTATTTT. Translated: CASSPQTSGRMTDTQYF.

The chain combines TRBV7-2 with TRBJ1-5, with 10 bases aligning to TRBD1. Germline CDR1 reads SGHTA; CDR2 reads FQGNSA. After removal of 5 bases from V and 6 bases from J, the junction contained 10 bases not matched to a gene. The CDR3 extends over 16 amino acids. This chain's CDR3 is CASSQVGTGVGQPQHF. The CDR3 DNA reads TGTGCCAGCAGCCAGGTGGGGACAGGGGTCGGTCAGCCCCAGCATTTT.

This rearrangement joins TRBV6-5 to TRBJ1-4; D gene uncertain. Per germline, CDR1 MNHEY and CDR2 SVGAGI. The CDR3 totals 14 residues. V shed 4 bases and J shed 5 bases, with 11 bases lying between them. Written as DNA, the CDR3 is TGTGCCAGCAGTTCGCCCGAGCGGAATGAAAAACTGTTTTTT. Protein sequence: CASSSPERNEKLFF.

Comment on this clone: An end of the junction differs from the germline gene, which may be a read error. The CDR3 DNA reads as TGTGCTAGCAGCTTAGGACAGGGTGAGGGCAATGAGCAGTTCTTC. It encodes CASSLGQGEGNEQFF. The chain has TRBV7-7 and TRBJ2-1; 8 nucleotides agree with TRBD1. Germline values: CDR1 SSHAT, CDR2 FNYEAQ (reference sequence). This CDR3 has 15 residues.

The CDR3 reads CASSDLDINEKLFF. CDR3 coding DNA: TGTGCCAGCAGTGATTTGGACATTAATGAAAAACTGTTTTTT. The V gene is TRBV2, the J gene TRBJ1-4; TRBD1 might be the D (5 bases). Per germline, CDR1 SNHLY and CDR2 FYNNEI. This CDR3 is built from 14 residues. Between the trimmed V and J ends, which lost 3 bases and 4 bases, there was a span of 9 bases. Filled out from reference TRBV2 and TRBJ1-4, the complete variable domain reads EPEVTQTPSHQVTQMGQEVILRCVPISNHLYFYWYRQILGQKVEFLVSFYNNEISEKSEIFDDQFSVERPDGSNFTLKIRSTKLEDSAMYFCASSDLDINEKLFFGSGTQLSVL.

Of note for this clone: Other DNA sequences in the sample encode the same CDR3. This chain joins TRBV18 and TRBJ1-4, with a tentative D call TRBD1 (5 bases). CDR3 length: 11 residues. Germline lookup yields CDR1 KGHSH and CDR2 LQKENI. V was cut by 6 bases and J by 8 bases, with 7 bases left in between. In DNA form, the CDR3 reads TGTGCCAGCTCGCGGGGGGAAAAACTGTTTTTT. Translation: CASSRGEKLFF.

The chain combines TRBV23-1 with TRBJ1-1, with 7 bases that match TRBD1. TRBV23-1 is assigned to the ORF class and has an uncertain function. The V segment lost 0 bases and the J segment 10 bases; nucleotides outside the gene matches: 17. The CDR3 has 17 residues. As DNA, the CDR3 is TGCGCCAGCAGTCAATCAAGACGGGGGACAGAGACCCAGGGAGCTTTCTTT. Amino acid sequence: CASSQSRRGTETQGAFF.

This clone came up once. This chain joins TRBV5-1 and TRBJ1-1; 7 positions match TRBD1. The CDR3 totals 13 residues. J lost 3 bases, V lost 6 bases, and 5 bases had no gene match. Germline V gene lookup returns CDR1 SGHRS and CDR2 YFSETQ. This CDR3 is CASKVQGDTEAFF. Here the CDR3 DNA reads TGCGCCAGCAAAGTTCAGGGGGACACTGAAGCTTTCTTT.

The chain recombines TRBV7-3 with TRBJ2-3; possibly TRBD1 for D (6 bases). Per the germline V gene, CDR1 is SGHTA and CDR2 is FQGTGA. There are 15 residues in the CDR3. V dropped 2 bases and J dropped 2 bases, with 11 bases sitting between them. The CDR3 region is CASSLGGQYTDTQYF. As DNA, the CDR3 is TGTGCCAGCAGCTTAGGAGGACAGTACACAGATACGCAGTATTTT.

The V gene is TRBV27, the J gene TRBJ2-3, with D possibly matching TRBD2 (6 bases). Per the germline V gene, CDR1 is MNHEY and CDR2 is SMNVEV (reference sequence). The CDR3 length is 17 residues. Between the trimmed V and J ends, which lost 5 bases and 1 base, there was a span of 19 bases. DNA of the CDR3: TGTGCCAGCAGTCCCCGGGGACTGGAGGTTCGCACAGATACGCAGTATTTT. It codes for CASSPRGLEVRTDTQYF.

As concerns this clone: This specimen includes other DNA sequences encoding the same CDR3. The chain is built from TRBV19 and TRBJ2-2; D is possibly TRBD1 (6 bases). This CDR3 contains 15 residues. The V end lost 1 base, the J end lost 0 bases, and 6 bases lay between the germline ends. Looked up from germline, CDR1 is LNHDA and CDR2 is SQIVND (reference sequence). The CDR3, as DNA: TGTGCCAGTAGTATAGGACAGGCGAACACCGGGGAGCTGTTTTTT. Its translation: CASSIGQANTGELFF.

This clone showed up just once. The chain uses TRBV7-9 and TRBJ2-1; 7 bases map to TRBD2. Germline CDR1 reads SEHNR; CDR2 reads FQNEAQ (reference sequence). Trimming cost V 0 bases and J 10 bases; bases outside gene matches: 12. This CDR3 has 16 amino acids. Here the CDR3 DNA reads TGTGCCAGCAGCTTAGCTGCCTGGGATGGCGGGAGAGAGCAGTTCTTC. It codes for CASSLAAWDGGREQFF. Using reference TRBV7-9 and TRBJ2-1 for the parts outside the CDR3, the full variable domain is DTGVSQNPRHKITKRGQNVTFRCDPISEHNRLYWYRQTLGQGPEFLTYFQNEAQLEKSRLLSDRFSAERPKGSFSTLEIQRTEQGDSAMYLCASSLAAWDGGREQFFGPGTRLTVL.

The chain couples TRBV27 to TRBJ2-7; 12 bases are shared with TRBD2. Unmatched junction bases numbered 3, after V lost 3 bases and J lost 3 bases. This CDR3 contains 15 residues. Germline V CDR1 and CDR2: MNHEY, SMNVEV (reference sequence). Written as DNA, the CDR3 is TGTGCCAGCAGTTTCGAGACTAGCGGGAGCTACGAGCAGTACTTC. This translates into CASSFETSGSYEQYF.

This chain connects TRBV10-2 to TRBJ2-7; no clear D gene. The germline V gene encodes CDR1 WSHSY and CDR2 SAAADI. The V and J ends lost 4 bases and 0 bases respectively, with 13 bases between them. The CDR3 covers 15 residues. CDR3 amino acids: CASSGVSLSSYEQYF. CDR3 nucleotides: TGCGCCAGCAGTGGAGTCTCCCTGAGCTCCTACGAGCAGTACTTC.

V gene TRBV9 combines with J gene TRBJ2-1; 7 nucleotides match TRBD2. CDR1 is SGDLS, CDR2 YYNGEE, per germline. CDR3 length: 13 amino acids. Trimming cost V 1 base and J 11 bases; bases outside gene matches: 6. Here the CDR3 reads CASSVTGSGKQFF. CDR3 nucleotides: TGTGCCAGCAGCGTAACCGGAAGCGGGAAGCAGTTCTTC.

The chain's CDR3 is CASSPRHGYEQYF. CDR3 in DNA: TGTGCCAGCAGTCCAAGACACGGATACGAGCAGTACTTC. V and J are TRBV27 and TRBJ2-7, with no clear D. Germline assignment: CDR1 MNHEY and CDR2 SMNVEV (reference sequence). The CDR3 loop spans 13 amino acids. V dropped 5 bases and J dropped 4 bases, with 12 bases sitting between them.

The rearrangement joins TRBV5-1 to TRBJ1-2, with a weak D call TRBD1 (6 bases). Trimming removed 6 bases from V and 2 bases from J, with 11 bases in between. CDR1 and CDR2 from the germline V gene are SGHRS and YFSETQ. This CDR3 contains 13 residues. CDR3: CASTRDTNYGYTF. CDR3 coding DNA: TGCGCCAGCACCCGGGACACCAACTATGGCTACACCTTC.

CDR3 DNA: TGTGCCAGCAGTCAGCAATTAGCGGGAGGGAGATCCTACGAGCAGTACTTC. This translates into CASSQQLAGGRSYEQYF. The V gene is TRBV6-2 or TRBV6-3, the J gene TRBJ2-7; 11 nucleotides agree with TRBD2. V lost 5 bases, J lost 1 base, and 10 bases stayed unmatched. The germline CDR1 and CDR2 sequences are MNHEY and SVGEGT. The CDR3 spans 17 residues.

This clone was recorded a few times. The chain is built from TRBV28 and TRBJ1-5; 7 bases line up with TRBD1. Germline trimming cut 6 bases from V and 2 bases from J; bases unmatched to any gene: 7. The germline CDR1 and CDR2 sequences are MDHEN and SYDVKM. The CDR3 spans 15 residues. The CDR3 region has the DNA TGTGCCAGCAGCTTTACAGGGGCTCGCAATCAGCCCCAGCATTTT. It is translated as CASSFTGARNQPQHF.

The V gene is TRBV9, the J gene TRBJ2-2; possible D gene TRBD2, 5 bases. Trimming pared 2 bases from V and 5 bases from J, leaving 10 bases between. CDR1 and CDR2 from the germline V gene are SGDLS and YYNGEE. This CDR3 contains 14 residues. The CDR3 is CASSVTSYTGELFF. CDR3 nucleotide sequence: TGTGCCAGCAGCGTTACTAGTTATACCGGGGAGCTGTTTTTT.

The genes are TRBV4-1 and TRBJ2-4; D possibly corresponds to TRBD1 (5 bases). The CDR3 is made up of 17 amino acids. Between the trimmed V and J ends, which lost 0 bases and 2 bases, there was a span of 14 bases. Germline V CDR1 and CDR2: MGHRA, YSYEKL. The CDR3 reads CASSQDQGSMPKNIQYF. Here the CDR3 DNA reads TGCGCCAGCAGCCAAGATCAGGGATCAATGCCCAAAAACATTCAGTACTTC.

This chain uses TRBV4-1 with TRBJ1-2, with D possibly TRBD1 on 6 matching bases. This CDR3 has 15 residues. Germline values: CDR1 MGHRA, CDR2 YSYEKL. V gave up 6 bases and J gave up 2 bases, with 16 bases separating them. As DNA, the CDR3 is TGCGCCAGCAGTGTGGGTAGGGGGTTCAACTATGGCTACACCTTC. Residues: CASSVGRGFNYGYTF.

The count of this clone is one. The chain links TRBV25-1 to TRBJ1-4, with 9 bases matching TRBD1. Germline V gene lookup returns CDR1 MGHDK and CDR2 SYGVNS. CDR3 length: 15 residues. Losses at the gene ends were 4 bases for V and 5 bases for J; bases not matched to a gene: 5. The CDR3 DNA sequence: TGTGCCAGCAGTGTTATAGGGACAGGGAATGAAAAACTGTTTTTT. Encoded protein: CASSVIGTGNEKLFF. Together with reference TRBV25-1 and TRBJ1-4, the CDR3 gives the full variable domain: EADIYQTPRYLVIGTGKKITLECSQTMGHDKMYWYQQDPGMELHLIHYSYGVNSTEKGDLSSESTVSRIRTEHFPLTLESARPSHTSQYLCASSVIGTGNEKLFFGSGTQLSVL.

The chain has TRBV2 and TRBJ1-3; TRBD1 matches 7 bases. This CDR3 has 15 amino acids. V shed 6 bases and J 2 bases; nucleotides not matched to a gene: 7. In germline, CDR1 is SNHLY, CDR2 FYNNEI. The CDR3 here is CASRATTGTGNTIYF. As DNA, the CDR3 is TGTGCCAGCAGAGCTACGACAGGGACTGGAAACACCATATATTTT.

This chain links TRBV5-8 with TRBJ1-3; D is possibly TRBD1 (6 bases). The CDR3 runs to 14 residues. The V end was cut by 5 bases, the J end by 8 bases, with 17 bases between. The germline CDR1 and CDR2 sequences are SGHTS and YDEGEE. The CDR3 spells CASRYDRLGYTIYF. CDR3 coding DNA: TGTGCCAGCAGATATGACAGGCTCGGGTACACCATATATTTT.

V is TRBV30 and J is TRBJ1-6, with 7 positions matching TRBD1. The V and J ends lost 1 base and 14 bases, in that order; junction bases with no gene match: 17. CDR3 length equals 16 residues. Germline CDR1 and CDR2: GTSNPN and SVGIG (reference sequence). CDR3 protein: CAWSAEAGGPGWTLHF. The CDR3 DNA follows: TGTGCCTGGAGTGCGGAGGCAGGGGGGCCCGGGTGGACCCTCCACTTT.

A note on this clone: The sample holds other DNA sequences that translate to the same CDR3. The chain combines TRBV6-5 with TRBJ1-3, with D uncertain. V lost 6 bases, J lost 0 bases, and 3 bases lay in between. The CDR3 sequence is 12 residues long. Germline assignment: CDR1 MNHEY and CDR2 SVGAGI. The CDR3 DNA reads TGTGCCAGCAGGAGCTCTGGAAACACCATATATTTT. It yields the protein CASRSSGNTIYF.

The CDR3, as DNA: TGCGCCAGCAGCCAAGACGGCAGGGCCACTGAAGCTTTCTTT. Translating gives CASSQDGRATEAFF. The V gene is TRBV4-3, the J gene TRBJ1-1, with D possibly being TRBD1 (5 bases). The V and J ends lost 0 bases and 4 bases respectively, with 9 bases between them. CDR1 LGHNA and CDR2 YSLEER come from the germline V gene. The CDR3 totals 14 residues.